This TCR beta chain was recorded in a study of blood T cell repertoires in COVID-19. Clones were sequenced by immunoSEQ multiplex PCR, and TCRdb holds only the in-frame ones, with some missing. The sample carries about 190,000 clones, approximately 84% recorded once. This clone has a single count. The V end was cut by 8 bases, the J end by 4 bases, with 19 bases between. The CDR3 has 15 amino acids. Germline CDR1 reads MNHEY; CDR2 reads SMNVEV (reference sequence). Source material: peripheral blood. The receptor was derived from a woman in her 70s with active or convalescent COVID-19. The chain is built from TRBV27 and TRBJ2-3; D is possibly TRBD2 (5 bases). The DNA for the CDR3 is TGTGCCAGCGGCTTGAGGGAACTTCTGGCAGATACGCAGTATTTT. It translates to CASGLRELLADTQYF.